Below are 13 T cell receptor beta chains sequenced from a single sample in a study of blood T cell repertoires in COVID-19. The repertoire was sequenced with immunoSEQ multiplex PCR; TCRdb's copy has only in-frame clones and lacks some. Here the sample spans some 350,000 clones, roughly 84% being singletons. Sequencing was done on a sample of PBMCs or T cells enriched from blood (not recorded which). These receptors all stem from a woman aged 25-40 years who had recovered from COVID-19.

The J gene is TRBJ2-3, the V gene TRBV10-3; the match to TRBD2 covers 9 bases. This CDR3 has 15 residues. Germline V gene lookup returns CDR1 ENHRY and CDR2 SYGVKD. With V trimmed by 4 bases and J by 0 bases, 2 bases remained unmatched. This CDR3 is CAISGLAASTDTQYF. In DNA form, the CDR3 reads TGTGCCATCAGTGGACTAGCGGCGAGCACAGATACGCAGTATTTT.

Written as DNA, the CDR3 is TGCGCCAGCAGTAATCCGGGACAGCCGTACGAGCAGTACTTC. It yields the protein CASSNPGQPYEQYF. The rearrangement uses TRBV10-2 and TRBJ2-7; 7 positions match TRBD1. The CDR3 is 14 amino acids. V gave up 5 bases and J gave up 4 bases; unmatched junction bases: 8. Germline V gives CDR1 WSHSY, CDR2 SAAADI.

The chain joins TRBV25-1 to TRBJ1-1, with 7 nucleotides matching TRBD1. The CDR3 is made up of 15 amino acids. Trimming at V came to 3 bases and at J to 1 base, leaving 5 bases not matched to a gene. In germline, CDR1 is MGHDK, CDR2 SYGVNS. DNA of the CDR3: TGTGCCAGCAGTGACCCTGGGACAGAGAACACTGAAGCTTTCTTT. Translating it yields CASSDPGTENTEAFF.

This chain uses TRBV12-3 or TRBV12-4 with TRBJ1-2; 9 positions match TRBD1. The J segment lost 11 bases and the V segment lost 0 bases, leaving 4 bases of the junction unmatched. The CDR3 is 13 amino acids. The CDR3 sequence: CASSLALTGGYTF. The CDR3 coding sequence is TGTGCCAGCAGTTTAGCGCTGACAGGGGGGTACACCTTC.

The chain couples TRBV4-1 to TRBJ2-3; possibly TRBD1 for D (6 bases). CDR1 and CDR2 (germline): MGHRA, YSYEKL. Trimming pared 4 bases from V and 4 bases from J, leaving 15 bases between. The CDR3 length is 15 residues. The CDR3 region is CASSPPGHTADTQYF. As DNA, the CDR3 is TGCGCCAGCAGCCCCCCGGGACACACGGCAGATACGCAGTATTTT.

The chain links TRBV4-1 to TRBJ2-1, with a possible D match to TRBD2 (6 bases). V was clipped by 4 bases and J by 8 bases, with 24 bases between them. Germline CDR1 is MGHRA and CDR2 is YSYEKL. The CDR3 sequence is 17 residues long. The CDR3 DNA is TGCGCCAGCAGCCTCCTTTCGGGCCGGCGGGAAGGGGATGAGCAGTTCTTC. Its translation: CASSLLSGRREGDEQFF.

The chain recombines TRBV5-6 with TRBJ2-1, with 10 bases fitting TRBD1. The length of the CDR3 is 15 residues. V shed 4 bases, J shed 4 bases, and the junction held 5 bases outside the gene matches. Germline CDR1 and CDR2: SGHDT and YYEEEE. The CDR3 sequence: CASSADRGPYNEQFF. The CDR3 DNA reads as TGTGCCAGCAGCGCAGACAGGGGGCCTTACAATGAGCAGTTCTTC.

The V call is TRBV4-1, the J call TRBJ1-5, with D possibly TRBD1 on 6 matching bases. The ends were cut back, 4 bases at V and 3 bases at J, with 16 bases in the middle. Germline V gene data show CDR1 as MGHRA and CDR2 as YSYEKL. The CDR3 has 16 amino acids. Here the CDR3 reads CASSLRDTHNNQPQHF. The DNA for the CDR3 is TGCGCCAGCAGCCTCCGGGACACACATAACAATCAGCCCCAGCATTTT.

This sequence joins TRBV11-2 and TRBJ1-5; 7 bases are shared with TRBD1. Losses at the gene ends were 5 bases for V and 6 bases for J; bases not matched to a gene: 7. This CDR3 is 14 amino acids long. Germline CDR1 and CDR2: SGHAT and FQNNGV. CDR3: CASSLTGSGQPQHF. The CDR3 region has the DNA TGTGCCAGCAGCCTGACAGGGAGTGGTCAGCCCCAGCATTTT.

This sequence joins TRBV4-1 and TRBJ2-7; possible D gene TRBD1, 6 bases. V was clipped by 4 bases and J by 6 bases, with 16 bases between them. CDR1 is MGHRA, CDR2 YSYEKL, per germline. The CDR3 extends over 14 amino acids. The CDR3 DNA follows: TGCGCCAGCAGCCCTGACAGGACCAGGGGCGAGCAGTACTTC. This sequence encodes CASSPDRTRGEQYF.

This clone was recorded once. The CDR3 DNA is TGTGCCAGCATCCAAGGACTAGCGGCAGGGGTGGGCACCGGGGAGCTGTTTTTT. Translation: CASIQGLAAGVGTGELFF. The chain uses TRBV7-2 and TRBJ2-2; 10 bases match TRBD2. Germline V gene sequence: CDR1 SGHTA, CDR2 FQGNSA. This CDR3 is 18 amino acids long. Germline trimming cut 7 bases from V and 4 bases from J; bases unmatched to any gene: 15.

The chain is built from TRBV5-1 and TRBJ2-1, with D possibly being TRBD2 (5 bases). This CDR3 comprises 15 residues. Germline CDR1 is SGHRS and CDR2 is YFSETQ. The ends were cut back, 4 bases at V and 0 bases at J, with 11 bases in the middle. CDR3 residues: CASSTNEGSYNEQFF. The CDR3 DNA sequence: TGCGCCAGCAGCACAAACGAGGGCTCCTACAATGAGCAGTTCTTC.

CDR3 sequence reads: CASNEGINPPYYGYTF. In DNA, the CDR3 is TGTGCCAGCAACGAGGGAATTAATCCCCCATACTATGGCTACACCTTC. The chain joins TRBV21-1 to TRBJ1-2. TRBV21-1 is a documented pseudogene. The CDR3 is made up of 16 amino acids.